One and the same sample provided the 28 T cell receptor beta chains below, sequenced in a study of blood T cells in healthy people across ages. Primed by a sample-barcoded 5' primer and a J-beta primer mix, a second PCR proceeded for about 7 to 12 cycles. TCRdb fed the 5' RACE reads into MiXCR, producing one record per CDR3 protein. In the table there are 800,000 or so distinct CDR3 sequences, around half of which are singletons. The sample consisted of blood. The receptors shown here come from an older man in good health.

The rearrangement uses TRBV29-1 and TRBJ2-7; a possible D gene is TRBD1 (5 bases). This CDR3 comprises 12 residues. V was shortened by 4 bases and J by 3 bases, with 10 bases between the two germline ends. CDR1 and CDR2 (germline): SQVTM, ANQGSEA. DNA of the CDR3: TGCAGCGTTGTCGGGCAGGGCTACGAGCAGTACTTC. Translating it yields CSVVGQGYEQYF.

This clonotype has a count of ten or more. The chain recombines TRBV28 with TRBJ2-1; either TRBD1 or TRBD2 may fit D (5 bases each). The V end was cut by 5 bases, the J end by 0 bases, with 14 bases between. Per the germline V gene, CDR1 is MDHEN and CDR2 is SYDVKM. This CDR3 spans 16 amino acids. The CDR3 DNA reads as TGTGCCAGCAGTCATCCCGGGGCGGGCTCCTACAATGAGCAGTTCTTC. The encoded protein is CASSHPGAGSYNEQFF.

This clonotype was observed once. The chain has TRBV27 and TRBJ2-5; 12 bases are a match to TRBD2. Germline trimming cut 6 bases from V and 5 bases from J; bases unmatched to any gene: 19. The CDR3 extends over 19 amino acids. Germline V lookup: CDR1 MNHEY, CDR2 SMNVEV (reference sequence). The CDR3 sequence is CASSPWVGLAGRTRETQYF. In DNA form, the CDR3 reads TGTGCCAGCAGCCCTTGGGTAGGACTAGCGGGACGCACAAGGGAGACCCAGTACTTC.

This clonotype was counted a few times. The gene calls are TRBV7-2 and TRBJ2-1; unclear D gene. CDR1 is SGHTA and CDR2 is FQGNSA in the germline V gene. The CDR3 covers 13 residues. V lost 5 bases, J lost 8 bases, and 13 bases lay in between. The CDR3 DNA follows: TGTGCCAGCAGCCTTATACCGGAGCATGAGCAGTTCTTC. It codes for CASSLIPEHEQFF.

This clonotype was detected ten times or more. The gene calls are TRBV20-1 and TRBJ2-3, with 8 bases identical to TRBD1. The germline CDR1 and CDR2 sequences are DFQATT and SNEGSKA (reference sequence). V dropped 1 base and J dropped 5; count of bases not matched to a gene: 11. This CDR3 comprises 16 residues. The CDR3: CSARGLVGQGKDTQYF. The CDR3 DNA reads TGCAGTGCTAGAGGCTTAGTAGGACAGGGAAAAGATACGCAGTATTTT.

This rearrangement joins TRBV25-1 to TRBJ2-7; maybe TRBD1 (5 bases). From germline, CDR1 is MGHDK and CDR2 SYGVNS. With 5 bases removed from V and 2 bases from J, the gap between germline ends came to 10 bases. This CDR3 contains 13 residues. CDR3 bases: TGTGCCAGCAGTCATACAGGACCCTACGAGCAGTACTTC. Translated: CASSHTGPYEQYF.

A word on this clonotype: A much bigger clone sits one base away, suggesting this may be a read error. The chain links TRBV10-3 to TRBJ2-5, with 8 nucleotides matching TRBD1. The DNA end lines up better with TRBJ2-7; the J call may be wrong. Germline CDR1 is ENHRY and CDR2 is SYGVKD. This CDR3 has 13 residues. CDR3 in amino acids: CAISEADRDEQYF. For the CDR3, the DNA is TGTGCCATCAGTGAGGCGGACAGGGACGAGCAGTACTTC.

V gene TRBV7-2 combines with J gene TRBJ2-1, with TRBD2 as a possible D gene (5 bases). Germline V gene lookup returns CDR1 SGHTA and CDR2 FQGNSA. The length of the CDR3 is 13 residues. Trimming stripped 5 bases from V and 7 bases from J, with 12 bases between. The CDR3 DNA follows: TGTGCCAGCAGCCCGTTGTCGGGAAATGAGCAGTTCTTC. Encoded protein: CASSPLSGNEQFF.

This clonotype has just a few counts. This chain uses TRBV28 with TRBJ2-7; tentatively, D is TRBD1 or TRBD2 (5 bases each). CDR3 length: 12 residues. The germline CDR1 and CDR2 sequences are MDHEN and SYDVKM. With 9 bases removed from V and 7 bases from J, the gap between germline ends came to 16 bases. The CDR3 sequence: CASASGAGEQYF. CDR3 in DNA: TGTGCCAGTGCCAGTGGGGCGGGTGAGCAGTACTTC.

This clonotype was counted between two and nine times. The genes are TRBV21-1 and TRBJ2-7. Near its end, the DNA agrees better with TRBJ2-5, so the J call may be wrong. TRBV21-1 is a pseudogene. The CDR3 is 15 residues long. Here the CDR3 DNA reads TGTGCCAGCAGCAAAGGGGCAACCGGCAGTTTGACCCAGTACTTC. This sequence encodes CASSKGATGSLTQYF.

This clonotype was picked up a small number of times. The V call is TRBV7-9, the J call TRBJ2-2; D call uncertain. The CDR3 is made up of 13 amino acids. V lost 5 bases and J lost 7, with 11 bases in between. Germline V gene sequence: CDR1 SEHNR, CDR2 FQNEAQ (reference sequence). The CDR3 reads CASSMDAVGELFF. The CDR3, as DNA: TGTGCCAGCAGCATGGACGCGGTCGGGGAGCTGTTTTTT.

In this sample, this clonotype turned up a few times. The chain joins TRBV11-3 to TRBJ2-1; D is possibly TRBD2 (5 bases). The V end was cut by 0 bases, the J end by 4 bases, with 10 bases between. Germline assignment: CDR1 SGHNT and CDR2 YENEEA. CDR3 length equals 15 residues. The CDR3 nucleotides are TGTGCCAGCAGCTTAGACTCGCCGGGATACAATGAGCAGTTCTTC. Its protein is CASSLDSPGYNEQFF.

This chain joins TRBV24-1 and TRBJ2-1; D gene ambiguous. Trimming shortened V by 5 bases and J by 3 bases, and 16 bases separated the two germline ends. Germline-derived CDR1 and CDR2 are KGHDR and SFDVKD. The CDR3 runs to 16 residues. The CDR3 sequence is CATSAPARHLYNEQFF. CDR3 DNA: TGTGCCACCAGTGCCCCAGCCCGGCACCTCTACAATGAGCAGTTCTTC.

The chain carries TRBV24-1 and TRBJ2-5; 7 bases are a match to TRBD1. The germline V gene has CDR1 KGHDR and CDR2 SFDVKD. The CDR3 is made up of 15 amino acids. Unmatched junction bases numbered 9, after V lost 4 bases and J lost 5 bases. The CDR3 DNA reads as TGTGCCACCAGTGACCCCGTCGACAGGGATGAGACCCAGTACTTC. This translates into CATSDPVDRDETQYF.

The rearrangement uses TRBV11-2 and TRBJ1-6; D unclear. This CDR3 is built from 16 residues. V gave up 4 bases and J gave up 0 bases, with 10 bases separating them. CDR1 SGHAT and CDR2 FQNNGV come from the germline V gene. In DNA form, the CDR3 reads TGTGCCAGCAGCTCAACAGTGAGCTCCTATAATTCACCCCTCCACTTT. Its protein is CASSSTVSSYNSPLHF. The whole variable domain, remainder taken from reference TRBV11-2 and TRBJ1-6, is EAGVAQSPRYKIIEKRQSVAFWCNPISGHATLYWYQQILGQGPKLLIQFQNNGVVDDSQLPKDRFSAERLKGVDSTLKIQPAKLEDSAVYLCASSSTVSSYNSPLHFGNGTRLTVT.

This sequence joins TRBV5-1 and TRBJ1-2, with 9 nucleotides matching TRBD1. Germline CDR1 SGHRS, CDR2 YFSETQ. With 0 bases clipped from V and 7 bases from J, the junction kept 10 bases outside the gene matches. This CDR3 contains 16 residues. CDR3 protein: CASSLAGTGKSSGYTF. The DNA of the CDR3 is TGCGCCAGCAGCTTGGCCGGGACAGGGAAGTCATCTGGCTACACCTTC. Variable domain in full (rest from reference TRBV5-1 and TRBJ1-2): KAGVTQTPRYLIKTRGQQVTLSCSPISGHRSVSWYQQTPGQGLQFLFEYFSETQRNKGNFPGRFSGRQFSNSRSEMNVSTLELGDSALYLCASSLAGTGKSSGYTFGSGTRLTVV.

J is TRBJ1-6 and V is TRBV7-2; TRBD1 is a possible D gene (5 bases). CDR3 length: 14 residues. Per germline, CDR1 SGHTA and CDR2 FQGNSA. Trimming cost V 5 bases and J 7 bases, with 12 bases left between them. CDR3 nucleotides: TGTGCCAGCAGCCAAAGGGACCGAAATTCACCCCTCCACTTT. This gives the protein CASSQRDRNSPLHF.

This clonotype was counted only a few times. The CDR3 region is CASSPSTGGSGETQYF. The CDR3 DNA follows: TGTGCCAGCAGCCCAAGTACGGGAGGGAGTGGAGAGACCCAGTACTTC. This sequence joins TRBV5-5 and TRBJ2-5, with 8 bases matching TRBD2. The CDR3 has 16 amino acids. J lost 4 bases, V lost 4 bases, and 12 bases had no gene match. Germline assignment: CDR1 SGHKS and CDR2 YYEKEE (reference sequence).

The CDR3 coding sequence is TGCGCCAGCAGCCAGCGGACTAGCGGGGGGGCGCATGAGCAGTTCTTC. It specifies CASSQRTSGGAHEQFF. This rearrangement joins TRBV4-3 to TRBJ2-1; 15 bases agree with TRBD2. The CDR3 loop spans 16 amino acids. The trim removed 3 bases at V and 8 bases at J, leaving 5 bases unmatched. Germline assignment: CDR1 LGHNA and CDR2 YSLEER.

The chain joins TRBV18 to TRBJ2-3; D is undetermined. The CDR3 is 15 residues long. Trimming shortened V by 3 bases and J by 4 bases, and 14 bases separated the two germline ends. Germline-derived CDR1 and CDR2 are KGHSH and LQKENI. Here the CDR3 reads CASSPGIRYADTQYF. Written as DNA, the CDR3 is TGTGCCAGCTCACCTGGAATCAGATATGCAGATACGCAGTATTTT.

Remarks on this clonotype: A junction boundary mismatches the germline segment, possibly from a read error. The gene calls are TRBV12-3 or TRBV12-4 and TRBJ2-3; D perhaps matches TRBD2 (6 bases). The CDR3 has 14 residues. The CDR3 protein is CAGSGLGGTDTEYF. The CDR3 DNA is TGCGCCGGCAGTGGACTGGGAGGCACAGATACGGAGTATTTT.

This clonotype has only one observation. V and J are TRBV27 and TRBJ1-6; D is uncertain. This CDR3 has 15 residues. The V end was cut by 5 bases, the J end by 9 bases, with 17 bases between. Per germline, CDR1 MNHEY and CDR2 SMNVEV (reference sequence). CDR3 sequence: CASSPRRNTGSPLHF. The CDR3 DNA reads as TGTGCCAGCAGTCCGCGACGAAATACGGGTTCACCCCTCCACTTT.

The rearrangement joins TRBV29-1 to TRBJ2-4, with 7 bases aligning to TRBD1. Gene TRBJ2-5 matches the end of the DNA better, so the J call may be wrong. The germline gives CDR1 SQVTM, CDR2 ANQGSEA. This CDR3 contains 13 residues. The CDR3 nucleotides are TGCAGCGTGACGGGACAGCCGGGGGAGACCCAGTACTTC. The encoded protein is CSVTGQPGETQYF.

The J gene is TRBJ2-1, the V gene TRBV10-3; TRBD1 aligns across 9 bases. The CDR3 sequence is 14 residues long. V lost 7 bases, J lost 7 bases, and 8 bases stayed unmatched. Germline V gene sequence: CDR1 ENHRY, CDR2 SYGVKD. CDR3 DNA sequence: TGTGCCATCACCGCGGGACAGGGTGTTAATGAGCAGTTCTTC. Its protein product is CAITAGQGVNEQFF.

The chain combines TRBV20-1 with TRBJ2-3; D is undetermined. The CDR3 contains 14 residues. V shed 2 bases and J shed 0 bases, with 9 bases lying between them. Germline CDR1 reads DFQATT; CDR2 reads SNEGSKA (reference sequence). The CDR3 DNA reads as TGCAGTGCTAGACAGCAGCAAAGCACAGATACGCAGTATTTT. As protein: CSARQQQSTDTQYF.

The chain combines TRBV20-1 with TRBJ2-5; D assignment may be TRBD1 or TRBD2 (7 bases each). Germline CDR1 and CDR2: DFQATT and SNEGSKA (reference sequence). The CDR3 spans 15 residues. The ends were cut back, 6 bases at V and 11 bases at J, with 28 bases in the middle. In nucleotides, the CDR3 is TGCAGTGCCCCCAGAAATACAGGGGAGGGGTTTGGGCAGTACTTC. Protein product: CSAPRNTGEGFGQYF.

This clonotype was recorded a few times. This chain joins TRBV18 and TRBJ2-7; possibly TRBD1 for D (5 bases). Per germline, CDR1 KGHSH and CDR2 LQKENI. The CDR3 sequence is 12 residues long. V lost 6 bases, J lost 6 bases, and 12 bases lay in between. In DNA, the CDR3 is TGTGCCAGCTCCGAAGGGGCGGTCGAGCAGTACTTC. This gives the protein CASSEGAVEQYF.

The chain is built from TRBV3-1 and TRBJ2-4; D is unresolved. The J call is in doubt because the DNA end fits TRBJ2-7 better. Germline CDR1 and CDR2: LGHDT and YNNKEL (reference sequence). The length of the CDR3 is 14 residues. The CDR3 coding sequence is TGTGCCAGCAGGTCACAGACGAAAACCTACGAGCAGTACTTC. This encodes CASRSQTKTYEQYF.